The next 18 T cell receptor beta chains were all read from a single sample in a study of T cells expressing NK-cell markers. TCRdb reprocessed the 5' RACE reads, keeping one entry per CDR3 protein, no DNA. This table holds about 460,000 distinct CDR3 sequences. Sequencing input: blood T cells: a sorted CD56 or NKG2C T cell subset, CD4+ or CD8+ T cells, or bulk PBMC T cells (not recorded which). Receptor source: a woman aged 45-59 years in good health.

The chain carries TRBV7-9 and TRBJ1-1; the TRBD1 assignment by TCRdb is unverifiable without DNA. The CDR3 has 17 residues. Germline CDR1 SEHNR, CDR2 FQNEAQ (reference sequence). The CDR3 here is CASSPTTIRDSNTEAFF.

The CDR3 reads CASSLGLAGDPNEQFF. V is TRBV11-2 and J is TRBJ2-1; TCRdb's D gene call, TRBD2, goes unchecked for lack of DNA. The V gene's germline CDR1 is SGHAT and CDR2 FQNNGV. CDR3 length: 16 residues.

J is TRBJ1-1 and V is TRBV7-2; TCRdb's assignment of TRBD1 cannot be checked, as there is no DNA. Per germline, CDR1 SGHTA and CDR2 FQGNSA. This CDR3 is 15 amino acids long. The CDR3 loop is CASSLSDRVNTEAFF.

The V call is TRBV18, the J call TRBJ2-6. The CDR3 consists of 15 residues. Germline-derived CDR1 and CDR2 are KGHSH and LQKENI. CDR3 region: CASSPQYSGANVLTF.

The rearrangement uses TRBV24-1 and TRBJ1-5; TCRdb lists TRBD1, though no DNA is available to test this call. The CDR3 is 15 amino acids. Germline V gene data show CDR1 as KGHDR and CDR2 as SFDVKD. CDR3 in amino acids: CATSDPSGEDQPQHF.

CDR3 amino acids: CASRAGQGASLNTEAFF. The V call is TRBV7-9, the J call TRBJ1-1; TCRdb proposes TRBD1, but this gene call is untestable without DNA. The CDR3 spans 17 residues. Germline V gives CDR1 SEHNR, CDR2 FQNEAQ (reference sequence).

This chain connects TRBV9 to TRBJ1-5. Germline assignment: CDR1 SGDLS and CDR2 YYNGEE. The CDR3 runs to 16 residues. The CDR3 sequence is CASSPGGPFPNQPQHF. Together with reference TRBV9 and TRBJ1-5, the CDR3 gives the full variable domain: DSGVTQTPKHLITATGQRVTLRCSPRSGDLSVYWYQQSLDQGLQFLIQYYNGEERAKGNILERFSAQQFPDLHSELNLSSLELGDSALYFCASSPGGPFPNQPQHFGDGTRLSIL.

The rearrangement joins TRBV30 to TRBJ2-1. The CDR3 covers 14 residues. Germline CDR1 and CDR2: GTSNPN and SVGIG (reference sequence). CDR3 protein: CAWSFHTNLNEQFF.

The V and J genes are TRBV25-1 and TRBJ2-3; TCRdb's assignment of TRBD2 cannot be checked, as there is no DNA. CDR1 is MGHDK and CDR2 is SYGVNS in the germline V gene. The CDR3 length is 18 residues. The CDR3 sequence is CASSEYFGSGDNTDTQYF.

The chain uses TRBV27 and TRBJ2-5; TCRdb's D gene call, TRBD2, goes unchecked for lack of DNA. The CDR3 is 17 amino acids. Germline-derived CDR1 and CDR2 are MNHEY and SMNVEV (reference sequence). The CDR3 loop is CASSSLPSLGEEETQYF.

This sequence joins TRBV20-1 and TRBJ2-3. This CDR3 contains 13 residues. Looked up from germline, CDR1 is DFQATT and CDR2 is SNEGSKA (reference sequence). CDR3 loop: CSAEPLAADTQYF.

CDR3: CSALGLGPPNSTDTQYF. The chain employs TRBV20-1 and TRBJ2-3; as DNA is missing, the TRBD1 call by TCRdb cannot be tested. There are 17 residues in the CDR3. Germline CDR1 and CDR2: DFQATT and SNEGSKA (reference sequence).

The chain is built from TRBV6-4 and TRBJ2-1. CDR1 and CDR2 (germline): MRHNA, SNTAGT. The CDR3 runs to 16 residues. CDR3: CASSGFWGSTYNEQFF.

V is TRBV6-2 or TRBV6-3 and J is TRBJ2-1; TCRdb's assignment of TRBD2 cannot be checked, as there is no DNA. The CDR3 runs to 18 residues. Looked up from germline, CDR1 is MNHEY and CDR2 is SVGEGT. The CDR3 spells CASSYFEGSGLLYNEQFF.

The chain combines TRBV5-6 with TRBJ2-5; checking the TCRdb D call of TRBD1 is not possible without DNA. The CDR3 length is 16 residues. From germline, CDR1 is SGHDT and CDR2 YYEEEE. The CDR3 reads CASSLDQTGGLETQYF.

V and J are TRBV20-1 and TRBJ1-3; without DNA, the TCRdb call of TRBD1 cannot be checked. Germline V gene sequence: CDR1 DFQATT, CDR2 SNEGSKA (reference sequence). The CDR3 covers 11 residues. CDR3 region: CSARTGETIYF.

The CDR3 here is CASQKNTGELFF. The chain recombines TRBV11-2 with TRBJ2-2. Germline V gene lookup returns CDR1 SGHAT and CDR2 FQNNGV. CDR3 size: 12 residues. Full variable domain (missing parts from reference TRBV11-2 and TRBJ2-2): EAGVAQSPRYKIIEKRQSVAFWCNPISGHATLYWYQQILGQGPKLLIQFQNNGVVDDSQLPKDRFSAERLKGVDSTLKIQPAKLEDSAVYLCASQKNTGELFFGEGSRLTVL.

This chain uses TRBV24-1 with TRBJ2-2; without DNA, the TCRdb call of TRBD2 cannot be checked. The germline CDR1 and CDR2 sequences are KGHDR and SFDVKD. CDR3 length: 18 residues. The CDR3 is CATRSAGLGRIDTGELFF.